Detailed here is one T cell receptor (beta chain). The antigen is unknown. In germline, CDR1 is GTSNPN, CDR2 SVGIG (reference sequence). This CDR3 is built from 13 residues. With V trimmed by 3 bases and J by 6 bases, 6 bases remained unmatched. The data stem from a study of cytomegalovirus exposure and HLA in healthy donors. Study overall: Clustering assigned 70% to 90% of the approximately 370 genotyped donors to the Caucasian-associated ancestry cluster. The study's findings and limits: Among the CMV-associated chains, a few were confirmed in vitro as specific for CMV antigens.

Both 60 Vbeta primers and 13 Jbeta primers went into the PCR. Profiled with immunoSEQ multiplex PCR; TCRdb holds only in-frame clones, not every one. The sample shows 100,000 or so clones, 65% to 80% of them seen only once. The V and J genes are TRBV30 and TRBJ2-7; 9 nucleotides line up with TRBD2. Sequenced material: PBMCs. The source is a woman aged 40 to 50 in good health and CMV-seronegative. CDR3 loop: CAWRVGGGGEQYF. The CDR3 DNA follows: TGTGCCTGGAGGGTTGGCGGGGGGGGCGAGCAGTACTTC.